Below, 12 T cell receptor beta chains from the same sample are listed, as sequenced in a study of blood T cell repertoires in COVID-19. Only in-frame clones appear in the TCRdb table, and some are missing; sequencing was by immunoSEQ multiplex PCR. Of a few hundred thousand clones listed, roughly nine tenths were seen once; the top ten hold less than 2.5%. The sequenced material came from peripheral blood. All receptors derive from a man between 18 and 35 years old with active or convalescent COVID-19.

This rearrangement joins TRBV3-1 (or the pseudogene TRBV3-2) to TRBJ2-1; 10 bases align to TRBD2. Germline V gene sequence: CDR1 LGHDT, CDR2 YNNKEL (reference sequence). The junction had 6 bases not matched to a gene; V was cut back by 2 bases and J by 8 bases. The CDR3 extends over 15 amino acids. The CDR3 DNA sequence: TGTGCCAGCAGCCAATCGGGACTAGCGATCTATGAGCAGTTCTTC. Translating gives CASSQSGLAIYEQFF.

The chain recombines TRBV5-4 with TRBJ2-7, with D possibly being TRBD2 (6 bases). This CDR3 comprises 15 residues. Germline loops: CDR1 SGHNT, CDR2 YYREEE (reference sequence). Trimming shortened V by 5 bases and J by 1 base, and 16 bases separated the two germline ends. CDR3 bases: TGTGCCAGCAGTCTCCCCGGGAGTTCTTCCTACGAGCAGTACTTC. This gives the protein CASSLPGSSSYEQYF.

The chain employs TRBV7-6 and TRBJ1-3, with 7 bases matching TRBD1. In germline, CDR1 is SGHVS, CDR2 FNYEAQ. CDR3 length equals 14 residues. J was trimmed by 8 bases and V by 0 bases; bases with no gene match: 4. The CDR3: CASSLATGVDTIYF. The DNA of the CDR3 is TGTGCCAGCAGCTTAGCTACAGGGGTAGACACCATATATTTT.

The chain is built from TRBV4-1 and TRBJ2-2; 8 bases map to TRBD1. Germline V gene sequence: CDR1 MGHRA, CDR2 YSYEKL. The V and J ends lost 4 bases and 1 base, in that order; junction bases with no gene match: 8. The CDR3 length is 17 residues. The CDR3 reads CASSPGTGRMNTGELFF. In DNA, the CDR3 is TGCGCCAGCAGCCCCGGGACAGGTCGGATGAACACCGGGGAGCTGTTTTTT.

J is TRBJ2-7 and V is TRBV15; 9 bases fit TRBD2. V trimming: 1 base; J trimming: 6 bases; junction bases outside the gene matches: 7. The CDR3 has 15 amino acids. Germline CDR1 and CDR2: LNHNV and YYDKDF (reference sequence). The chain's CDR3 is CATSRVSSGRSEQYF. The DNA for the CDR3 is TGTGCCACCAGCAGAGTCTCCAGCGGGAGGAGCGAGCAGTACTTC.

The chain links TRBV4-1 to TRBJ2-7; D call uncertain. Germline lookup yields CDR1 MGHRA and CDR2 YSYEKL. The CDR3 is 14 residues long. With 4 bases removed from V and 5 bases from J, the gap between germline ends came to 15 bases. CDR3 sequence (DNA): TGCGCCAGCAGCCCCGTTTGGCATCAGGACGAGCAGTACTTC. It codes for CASSPVWHQDEQYF.

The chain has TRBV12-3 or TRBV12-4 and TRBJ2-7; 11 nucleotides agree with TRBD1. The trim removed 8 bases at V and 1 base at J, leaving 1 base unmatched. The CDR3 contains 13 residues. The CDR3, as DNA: TGTGCCAGCGGGACAGGGGGTTCCTACGAGCAGTACTTC. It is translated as CASGTGGSYEQYF.

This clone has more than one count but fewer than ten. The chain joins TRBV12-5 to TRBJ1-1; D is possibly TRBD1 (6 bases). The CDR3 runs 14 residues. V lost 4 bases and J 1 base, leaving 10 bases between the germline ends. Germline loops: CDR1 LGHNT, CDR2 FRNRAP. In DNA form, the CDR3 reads TGTGCTAGTGGTTCCGGGACACCGAACACTGAAGCTTTCTTT. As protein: CASGSGTPNTEAFF.

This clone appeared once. The CDR3 sequence: CASSSRDTYGYTF. In nucleotides, the CDR3 is TGTGCCAGCAGTTCCCGGGACACCTATGGCTACACCTTC. The V gene is TRBV12-3 or TRBV12-4, the J gene TRBJ1-2; TRBD1 is a possible D gene (6 bases). This CDR3 contains 13 residues. The V gene lost 4 bases and the J gene lost 4 bases, with 10 bases spanning the gap.

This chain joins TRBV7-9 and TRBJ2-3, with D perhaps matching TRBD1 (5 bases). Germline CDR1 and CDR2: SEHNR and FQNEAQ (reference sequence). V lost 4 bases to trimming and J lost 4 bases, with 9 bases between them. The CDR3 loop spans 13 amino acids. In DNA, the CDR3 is TGTGCCAGCAGCTCCAGGGTTTCAGATACGCAGTATTTT. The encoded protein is CASSSRVSDTQYF.

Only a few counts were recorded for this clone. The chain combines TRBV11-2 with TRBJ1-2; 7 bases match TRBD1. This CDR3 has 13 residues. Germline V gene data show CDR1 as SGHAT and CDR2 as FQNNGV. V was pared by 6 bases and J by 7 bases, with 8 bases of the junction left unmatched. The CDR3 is CASSIQGDRGYTF. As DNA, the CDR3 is TGTGCCAGCAGTATCCAGGGGGATCGTGGCTACACCTTC. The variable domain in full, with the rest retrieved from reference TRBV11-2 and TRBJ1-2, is EAGVAQSPRYKIIEKRQSVAFWCNPISGHATLYWYQQILGQGPKLLIQFQNNGVVDDSQLPKDRFSAERLKGVDSTLKIQPAKLEDSAVYLCASSIQGDRGYTFGSGTRLTVV.

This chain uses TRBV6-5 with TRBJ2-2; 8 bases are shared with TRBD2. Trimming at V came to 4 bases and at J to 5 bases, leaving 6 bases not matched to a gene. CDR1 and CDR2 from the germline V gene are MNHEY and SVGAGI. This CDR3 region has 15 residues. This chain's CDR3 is CASSLREGRTGELFF. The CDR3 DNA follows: TGTGCCAGCAGTTTACGGGAGGGCCGAACCGGGGAGCTGTTTTTT.